These T cell receptor beta chains were read from a single sample in a study of cytotoxic CD8 clonotypes in ibrutinib-treated CLL. Produced via immunoSEQ multiplex PCR; TCRdb's table is partial and in-frame only. The top ten hold around a quarter of the sample, which has about 6,700 clones, roughly three quarters seen once. The sequences come from PBMCs, collected before ibrutinib treatment. Source of these receptors: a human donor with chronic lymphocytic leukemia. CDR3s include the opening cysteine and the closing phenylalanine or tryptophan. A D gene is named only where the DNA matches it firmly. For some rows the clone size is stated as once, few or many, or as a class when expanded; others skip it.

V gene,J gene,clone size,D gene,CDR3 DNA,CDR3 protein
TRBV9,TRBJ2-1,-,TRBD2,TGTGCCAGCAGCGTTAGCGGGATCGACTACAATGAGCAGTTCTTC,CASSVSGIDYNEQFF
TRBV11-2,TRBJ2-3,-,TRBD2,TGTGCCAGCAGCTTACTAGCGGGAGGACTTCGCACAGATACGCAGTATTTT,CASSLLAGGLRTDTQYF
TRBV6-5,TRBJ1-1,few,-,TGTGCCAGCAGTTTACCGGGGGTTACTGAAGCTTTCTTT,CASSLPGVTEAFF
TRBV7-8,TRBJ1-6,-,-,TGTGCCAGCAGCTTAGGGGGGCCCACCTATAATTCACCCCTCCACTTT,CASSLGGPTYNSPLHF
TRBV7-9,TRBJ1-1,-,-,TGTGCCAGCAGCTTAGTTACCGGGGGCTTGGCTGAAGCTTTCTTT,CASSLVTGGLAEAFF
TRBV5-6,TRBJ1-2,-,-,TGTGCCAGCAGCTTGAGTATAGAATCTAACTATGGCTACACCTTC,CASSLSIESNYGYTF
TRBV28,TRBJ2-2,-,TRBD2,TGTGCCAGCAGTTCCCTAGCGGGAAGTAGCGGGGAGCTGTTTTTT,CASSSLAGSSGELFF
TRBV11-3,TRBJ2-1,-,TRBD2,TGTGCCAGCAGCTTAGAGTTACGGGGGGGGTCCAATGAGCAGTTCTTC,CASSLELRGGSNEQFF
TRBV5-1,TRBJ1-1,-,TRBD1,TGCGCCAGCAGGACAGGGCGGGTTACGAACACTGAAGCTTTCTTT,CASRTGRVTNTEAFF
TRBV2,TRBJ1-5,few,-,TGTGCCAGCTCTCAGGGCGACCAACAGCCCCAGCATTTT,CASSQGDQQPQHF
TRBV5-1,TRBJ2-7,-,TRBD1,TGCGCCAGCAGCTCGCGAGCTGGGACAGGGGGAATGTACGAGCAGTACTTC,CASSSRAGTGGMYEQYF
TRBV7-9,TRBJ2-7,few,-,TGTGCCAGCAGCTTAGTCGAGAGTCGCGAGCAGTACTTC,CASSLVESREQYF
TRBV7-9,TRBJ2-2,few,TRBD2,TGTGCCAGCCGGGAACCTAGCGGGAGCTGGAACACCGGGGAGCTGTTTTTT,CASREPSGSWNTGELFF
TRBV28,TRBJ1-1,few,-,TGTGCCAGCAGTTTGGTGGGTGGGACAACTCTTCACACTGAAGCTTTCTTT,CASSLVGGTTLHTEAFF
TRBV4-1,TRBJ2-1,few,-,TGCGCCAGCAGCCAAACGGAGGGCCCGGTCTTC,CASSQTEGPVF
TRBV7-8,TRBJ1-5,-,-,TGTGCCAGCAGCTTTGCAGCTAATAGCAATCAGCCCCAGCATTTT,CASSFAANSNQPQHF
TRBV29-1,TRBJ2-1,-,-,TGCAGCGCCCATTCCTCCTACAATGAGCAGTTCTTC,CSAHSSYNEQFF
TRBV7-9,TRBJ1-4,few,-,TGTGCCAGCAGCTCTCCCAGGGGTGAACTGTTTTTT,CASSSPRGELFF
TRBV7-7,TRBJ2-2,-,-,TGTGCCAGCAGCTTAGGTCTAGCGAACACCGGGGAGCTGTTTTTT,CASSLGLANTGELFF
TRBV9,TRBJ1-2,few,-,TGTGCCAGCAGCGTAGGAGCTACTAACTATGGCTACACCTTC,CASSVGATNYGYTF
TRBV15,TRBJ1-2,-,-,TGTGCCACCGACCCGACAGGTGCCTACTATGGCTACACCTTC,CATDPTGAYYGYTF
TRBV7-9,TRBJ2-1,-,TRBD1,TGTGCCAGCAGCCATGGGACAGGCGGTGGAAATGAGCAGTTCTTC,CASSHGTGGGNEQFF
TRBV27,TRBJ2-1,-,-,TGTGCCAGCAGAAGCCCCGGACTGAGCTCCTACAATGAGCAGTTCTTC,CASRSPGLSSYNEQFF
TRBV10-2,TRBJ1-3,-,-,TGCGCCAGCAGGGAACAGGGCGCCGTAGACACCATATATTTT,CASREQGAVDTIYF
TRBV9,TRBJ2-7,-,-,TGTGCCAGCAGCCCAAGTCTGTCTCGGGAGCAGTACTTC,CASSPSLSREQYF
TRBV6-5,TRBJ1-6,large,-,TGTGCCAGCAGTGGTGGATTTAATTCACCCCTCCACTTT,CASSGGFNSPLHF
TRBV6-5,TRBJ2-3,-,TRBD2,TGTGCCAGCAGACCCGGACTAGCGGGAATGGATACGCAGTATTTT,CASRPGLAGMDTQYF
TRBV4-2,TRBJ2-1,-,TRBD2,TGTGCCAGCAGCCTCCGGACTAGCGGGGAGGGGGTACTGTTCTTC,CASSLRTSGEGVLFF
TRBV2,TRBJ2-5,-,-,TGTGCCAGCAGTGAATGGGGAATGCAAGAGACCCAGTACTTC,CASSEWGMQETQYF